This entry concerns a single TCR beta chain. Germline lookup yields CDR1 LNHDA and CDR2 SQIVND (reference sequence). The CDR3 runs to 13 residues. Trimming removed 7 bases from V and 2 bases from J, with 11 bases in between. These data are taken from a study of cytomegalovirus exposure and HLA in healthy donors. The study ran its PCR with 60 Vbeta and 13 Jbeta primers. The method was immunoSEQ multiplex PCR; TCRdb's version includes in-frame clones alone and lacks a portion of them. The sample consists of some 100,000 clones, under 80% of them appearing once. This TCR was recovered from a woman in her late teens or twenties in good health and CMV-seropositive. The specimen was PBMCs. V usage is TRBV19 and J usage is TRBJ1-2, with D tentatively TRBD1 (6 bases). CDR3 loop: CASNPDRNYGYTF. DNA for the CDR3: TGTGCCAGTAACCCCGACAGGAACTATGGCTACACCTTC.